This TCR beta chain was profiled in a study of T cell repertoires in cytomegalovirus infection. Across the study: Both a matching HLA type and CMV infection were indicated by public TCR beta signatures.

A few counts support this clonotype. TCRdb independently ran MiXCR on the reads; one entry per CDR3 protein. The sample carries 250,000 to 350,000 distinct CDR3 sequences, more than 20% recorded once. The CDR3 consists of 15 residues. Looked up from germline, CDR1 is MDHEN and CDR2 is SYDVKM. Trimming took 3 bases from V and 3 from J; bases not matched to a gene: 4. Sample: PBMCs. The origin of this receptor is a human donor in good health (CMV status not recorded). Some clones in this sample may be carry-over from other donors' samples. The chain recombines TRBV28 with TRBJ1-5, with 8 bases fitting TRBD1. CDR3 loop: CASSFRQGNNQPQHF. Written as DNA, the CDR3 is TGTGCCAGCAGTTTCCGACAGGGGAACAATCAGCCCCAGCATTTT.